Listed below are T cell receptor beta chains from one sample, sequenced in a study of vaccination effects on CD4 cells after COVID-19. For these TCRs, the target antigens are not known. The repertoire was sequenced with immunoSEQ multiplex PCR; TCRdb's copy has only in-frame clones and lacks some. Of about 41,000 clones in the sample, 77% were seen once. Sequencing was performed on CD4+ T cells from PBMCs cultured with HCoV-NL63 spike peptides, taken before COVID-19 vaccination. These receptors were collected from a human donor who received a COVID-19 vaccine. Both conserved end residues are part of each CDR3. The D gene is left open where the match is weak. For some rows the clone size is stated as once, few or many, or as a class when expanded; others skip it.

v_call	clone_size	j_call	d_call	cdr3_length	cdr3_nt	cdr3_aa
TRBV6-5	NA	TRBJ2-5	TRBD1	14	TGTGCCAGCAGTACACAGGGGGCACGGGAGACCCAGTACTTC	CASSTQGARETQYF
TRBV5-1	few	TRBJ2-2	NA	15	TGCGCCAGCAGCTTGGCCGGGCGGGGTGCCGGGGAGCTGTTTTTT	CASSLAGRGAGELFF
TRBV19	few	TRBJ2-3	NA	13	TGTGCCAGTAGTGCCGACGGGACAGATACGCAGTATTTT	CASSADGTDTQYF
TRBV4-1	NA	TRBJ1-3	NA	15	TGCGCCAGCAGCCAACAGCTGGGGTTTGGAAACACCATATATTTT	CASSQQLGFGNTIYF
TRBV5-4	once	TRBJ1-1	NA	14	TGTGCCAGCAGCTCGGCTTCGGGCCCAGGGGAAGCTTTCTTT	CASSSASGPGEAFF
TRBV19	NA	TRBJ1-2	NA	15	TGTGCCAGTAGTATATCGTGGGGGACTAGCTATGGCTACACCTTC	CASSISWGTSYGYTF
TRBV19	NA	TRBJ1-2	NA	14	TGTGCCAGTAGTTTTCAGGGTTTGAAGTATGGCTACACCTTC	CASSFQGLKYGYTF
TRBV19	NA	TRBJ1-5	TRBD1	14	TGTGCCAGTAATACTGGACAGGGCAATCAGCCCCAGCATTTT	CASNTGQGNQPQHF
TRBV24-1	NA	TRBJ2-5	NA	15	TGTGCCACCAGTGATACCCGCGACAGGCAAGAGACCCAGTACTTC	CATSDTRDRQETQYF
TRBV15	NA	TRBJ2-5	TRBD1	15	TGTGCCACCAGTGCCGGGACAGGGGGCCTTGGCACCCAGTACTTC	CATSAGTGGLGTQYF
TRBV7-2	NA	TRBJ2-1	TRBD1	16	TGTGCCAGCAGCCCCCCATGGACAGGAGCCTACAATGAGCAGTTCTTC	CASSPPWTGAYNEQFF
TRBV6-5	NA	TRBJ1-1	TRBD1	14	TGTGCCAGCAACAAACAGGGGGCGGGCACTGAAGCTTTCTTT	CASNKQGAGTEAFF
TRBV6-5	few	TRBJ1-1	TRBD1	16	TGTGCCAGCAGTTACCCAGGGGCAGGGGGTTTCACTGAAGCTTTCTTT	CASSYPGAGGFTEAFF
TRBV5-1	once	TRBJ1-4	NA	14	TGCGCCAGCACCCGCGATAATTTGGATGAAAAACTGTTTTTT	CASTRDNLDEKLFF
TRBV28	NA	TRBJ2-6	TRBD2	18	TGTGCCAGCGTAGCGGGGGGACTTCTCCGCTCTGGGGCCAACGTCCTGACTTTC	CASVAGGLLRSGANVLTF
TRBV7-9	few	TRBJ2-2	TRBD2	14	TGTGCCAGCAGCTCACTAGCGCGGACCGGGGAGCTGTTTTTT	CASSSLARTGELFF
TRBV6-1	NA	TRBJ2-5	NA	12	TGTGCCAGCAGTGAAGCCCAAGAGACCCAGTACTTC	CASSEAQETQYF
TRBV5-1	NA	TRBJ1-4	NA	14	TGCGCCAGCAGCTGGGGCGGGAGTGAGGAAAAACTGTTTTTT	CASSWGGSEEKLFF
TRBV7-2	NA	TRBJ2-1	TRBD2	15	TGTGCCAGCAGCTTTAGCGGGGGAGCTTACAATGAGCAGTTCTTC	CASSFSGGAYNEQFF
TRBV7-8	few	TRBJ1-5	NA	17	TGTGCCAGCAGCTTATGGTCAGGGGCTGGCGGCAATCAGCCCCAGCATTTT	CASSLWSGAGGNQPQHF
TRBV7-9	NA	TRBJ2-4	NA	15	TGTGCCAGCAGCTTCTATGGGGTTGGCAAAAACATTCAGTACTTC	CASSFYGVGKNIQYF
TRBV2	NA	TRBJ1-2	NA	12	TGTGCCAGCAGGGACGTCAACTATGGCTACACCTTC	CASRDVNYGYTF
TRBV18	NA	TRBJ2-6	NA	17	TGTGCCAGCTCACCATTTACAGGGTACTCTGGGGCCAACGTCCTGACTTTC	CASSPFTGYSGANVLTF
TRBV10-3	once	TRBJ2-3	TRBD1	15	TGTGCCATCAGTGGGGGACAGGGATCCACAGATACGCAGTATTTT	CAISGGQGSTDTQYF
TRBV29-1	once	TRBJ1-5	NA	14	TGCAGCGTTGGGGTCGGGGGGAGCAATCAGCCCCAGCATTTT	CSVGVGGSNQPQHF
TRBV19	few	TRBJ1-6	NA	16	TGTGCCAGTAGTTTCTCCGGAGGGCAGGCGAATTCACCCCTCCACTTT	CASSFSGGQANSPLHF
TRBV5-1	NA	TRBJ1-4	NA	14	TGCGCCAGCAGCCCTAAGGCAGCTAATGAAAAACTGTTTTTT	CASSPKAANEKLFF
TRBV19	NA	TRBJ1-5	NA	14	TGTGCCAGTAGTATAGCTCAGGGGTATCAGCCCCAGCATTTT	CASSIAQGYQPQHF
TRBV5-1	NA	TRBJ2-2	TRBD1	16	TGCGCCAGCAGCATCCGACAGGGGGCCGACACCGGGGAGCTGTTTTTT	CASSIRQGADTGELFF
TRBV4-2	NA	TRBJ1-2	TRBD1	17	TGTGCCAGCAGCCAAGAGGGTTGGACAGGGAGTTTTGGGGGCTACACCTTC	CASSQEGWTGSFGGYTF
TRBV19	NA	TRBJ1-5	TRBD1	13	TGTGCCAGTAGGGACAGGGGTGAACAGCCCCAGCATTTT	CASRDRGEQPQHF
TRBV11-1	NA	TRBJ2-1	TRBD1	14	TGTGCCAGCAGCTCCCGGGACAGGGGGGATGAGCAGTTCTTC	CASSSRDRGDEQFF
TRBV2	once	TRBJ1-4	NA	15	TGTGCCAGCAAGGTCGGGTCTGCAACTAATGAAAAACTGTTTTTT	CASKVGSATNEKLFF
TRBV7-9	NA	TRBJ2-3	NA	15	TGTGCCAGCAGCCGCGGGACTCTTAGCACAGATACGCAGTATTTT	CASSRGTLSTDTQYF
TRBV24-1	NA	TRBJ2-3	NA	14	TGTGCCACCATGGGCAGTCGAGGGGCAGATACGCAGTATTTT	CATMGSRGADTQYF
TRBV7-3	few	TRBJ1-4	NA	13	TGTGCCAGCAGCTCGGACAGAAATGAAAAACTGTTTTTT	CASSSDRNEKLFF
TRBV5-1	NA	TRBJ2-5	TRBD1	13	TGCGCCAGCAGCTGGACAGGGGAAGAGACCCAGTACTTC	CASSWTGEETQYF
TRBV7-9	NA	TRBJ1-5	TRBD1	14	TGTGCCAGCAGCTTGGGACAGGGGACTGGGCCCCAGCATTTT	CASSLGQGTGPQHF
TRBV6-2/TRBV6-3	NA	TRBJ1-5	NA	14	TGTGCCAGCAGTTACTCGACCAGGGGTCAGCCCCAGCATTTT	CASSYSTRGQPQHF
TRBV6-2/TRBV6-3	NA	TRBJ2-5	NA	15	TGTGCCAGCAGTTACCAGCTAGGAAGGAAAGAGACCCAGTACTTC	CASSYQLGRKETQYF
TRBV5-8	NA	TRBJ2-2	TRBD1	16	TGTGCCAGCAGCCCAGGGACAGGGTCGAACACCGGGGAGCTGTTTTTT	CASSPGTGSNTGELFF
TRBV12-5	NA	TRBJ1-3	NA	15	TGTGCTAGTGGTCCAGGGGCTAACTCTGGAAACACCATATATTTT	CASGPGANSGNTIYF
TRBV12-3/TRBV12-4	NA	TRBJ1-1	NA	13	TGTGCCAGCAGTCCTGATTCGAACACTGAAGCTTTCTTT	CASSPDSNTEAFF
TRBV7-2	NA	TRBJ2-3	NA	16	TGTGCCAGCAGCCCATTCCCGGGTTCTCAAGGAGATACGCAGTATTTT	CASSPFPGSQGDTQYF
TRBV6-1	few	TRBJ1-5	TRBD1	15	TGTGCCAGCAGTGAGGACAGGTATAGCAATCAGCCCCAGCATTTT	CASSEDRYSNQPQHF
TRBV6-5	NA	TRBJ1-1	NA	14	TGTGCCAGCAGTTACTGGGGGATCAGCACTGAAGCTTTCTTT	CASSYWGISTEAFF
TRBV9	NA	TRBJ1-2	NA	14	TGTGCCAGCAGCGTAGAAGGCGGTGCCTATGGCTACACCTTC	CASSVEGGAYGYTF
TRBV5-1	few	TRBJ1-2	TRBD1	19	TGCGCCAGCAGCTTGGCACCTGGGACAGCATTTGAAGCTAACTATGGCTACACCTTC	CASSLAPGTAFEANYGYTF
TRBV5-5	once	TRBJ1-1	NA	14	TGTGCCAGCAAGTCCCTCGCTTCGGGTACTGAAGCTTTCTTT	CASKSLASGTEAFF
TRBV18	NA	TRBJ2-5	TRBD1	15	TGTGCCAGCTCACCGACGGGACAGGGAAGAAAGACCCAGTACTTC	CASSPTGQGRKTQYF